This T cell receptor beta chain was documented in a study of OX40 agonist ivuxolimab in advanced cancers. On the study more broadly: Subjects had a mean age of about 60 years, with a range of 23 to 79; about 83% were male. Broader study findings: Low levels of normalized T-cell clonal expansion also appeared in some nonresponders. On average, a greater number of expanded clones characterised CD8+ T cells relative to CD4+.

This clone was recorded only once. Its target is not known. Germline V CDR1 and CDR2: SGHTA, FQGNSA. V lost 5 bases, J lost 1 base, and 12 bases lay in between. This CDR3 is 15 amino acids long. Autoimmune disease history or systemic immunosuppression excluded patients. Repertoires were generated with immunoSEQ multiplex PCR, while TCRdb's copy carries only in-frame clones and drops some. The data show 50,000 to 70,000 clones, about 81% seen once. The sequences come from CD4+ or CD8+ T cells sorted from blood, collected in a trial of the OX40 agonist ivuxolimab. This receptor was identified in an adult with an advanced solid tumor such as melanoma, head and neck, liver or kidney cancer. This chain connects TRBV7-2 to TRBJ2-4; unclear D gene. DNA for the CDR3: TGTGCCAGCAGCCCACCAAATTCCGCCAAAAACATTCAGTACTTC. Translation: CASSPPNSAKNIQYF.